The sequence of this T cell receptor (beta chain) was determined in a study of blood T cell repertoires in COVID-19. About the study: Spain, Italy and the United States supplied samples that represented acute and convalescent COVID-19.

Here immunoSEQ multiplex PCR was the method, and the copy in TCRdb shows in-frame clones only, minus some. The sample has 250,000 to 300,000 clones; 85% to 90% are singletons. CDR1 and CDR2 (germline): SNHLY, FYNNEI. This CDR3 region has 15 residues. V was clipped by 3 bases and J by 3 bases; unmatched bases: 6. Sequenced material: peripheral blood. The chain employs TRBV2 and TRBJ1-1; 8 nucleotides line up with TRBD1. The sequence was collected from a woman aged 55-70 years with COVID-19, enrolled during active disease. The CDR3 bases are TGTGCCAGCAGTGACAGGGGGCGGTTGGACACTGAAGCTTTCTTT. This encodes CASSDRGRLDTEAFF.